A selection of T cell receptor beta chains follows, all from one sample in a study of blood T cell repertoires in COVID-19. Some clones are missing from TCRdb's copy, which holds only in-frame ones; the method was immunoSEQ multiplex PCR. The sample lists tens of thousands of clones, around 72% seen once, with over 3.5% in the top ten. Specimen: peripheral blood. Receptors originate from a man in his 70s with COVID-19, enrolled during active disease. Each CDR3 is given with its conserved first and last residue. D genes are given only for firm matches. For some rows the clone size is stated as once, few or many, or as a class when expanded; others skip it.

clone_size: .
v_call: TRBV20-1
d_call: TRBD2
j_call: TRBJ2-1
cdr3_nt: TGCAGTGCTAGTGCCCCGGGGCGGGAGGAGGACAATGAGCAGTTCTTC
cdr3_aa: CSASAPGREEDNEQFF

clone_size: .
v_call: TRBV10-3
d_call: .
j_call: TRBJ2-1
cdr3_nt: TGTGCCATCACCCTGGGGGCTTCTTCCTACAATGAGCAGTTCTTC
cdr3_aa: CAITLGASSYNEQFF

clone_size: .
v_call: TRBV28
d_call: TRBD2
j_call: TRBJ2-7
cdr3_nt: TGTGCCAGCAGTTCCTTCGGACGGGAGGGATCCTACGAGCAGTACTTC
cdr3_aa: CASSSFGREGSYEQYF

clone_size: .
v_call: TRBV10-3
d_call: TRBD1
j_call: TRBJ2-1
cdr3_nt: TGTGCCGTCAAAGGGGGGACAGGACCGGACGGTGAGCAGTTCTTC
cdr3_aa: CAVKGGTGPDGEQFF

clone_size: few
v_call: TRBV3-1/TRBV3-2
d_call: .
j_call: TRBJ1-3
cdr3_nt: TGTGCCAGCAGCCAACCACAGGGTACGAGGTTTTTT
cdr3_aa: CASSQPQGTRFF

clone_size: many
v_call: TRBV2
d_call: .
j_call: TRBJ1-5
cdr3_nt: TGTGCCAGCAGCAGCAGGGATTTCAATCAGCCCCAGCATTTT
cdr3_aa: CASSSRDFNQPQHF

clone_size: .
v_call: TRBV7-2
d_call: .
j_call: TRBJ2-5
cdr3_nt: TGTGCCAGCAGCTTAAGTATCGGGCAAGAGACCCAGTACTTC
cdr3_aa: CASSLSIGQETQYF

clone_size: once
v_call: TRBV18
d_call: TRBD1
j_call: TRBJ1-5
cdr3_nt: TGTGCCAGCTCACCCCTGAGACAGGGACAAAATCAGCCCCAGCATTTT
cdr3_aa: CASSPLRQGQNQPQHF

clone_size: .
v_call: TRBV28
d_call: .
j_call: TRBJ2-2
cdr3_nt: TGTGCCAGCAGACCGGGACTCCGGCACACCGGGGAGCTGTTTTTT
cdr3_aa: CASRPGLRHTGELFF

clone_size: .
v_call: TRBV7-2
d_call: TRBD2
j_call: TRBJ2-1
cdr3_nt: TGTGCCAGCAGCTCCACTAGCGGCATCTACAATGAGCAGTTCTTC
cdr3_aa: CASSSTSGIYNEQFF

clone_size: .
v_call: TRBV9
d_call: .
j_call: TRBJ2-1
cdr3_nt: TGTGCCAGCAGCGTAGCGGGCTACAATGAGCAGTTCTTC
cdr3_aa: CASSVAGYNEQFF

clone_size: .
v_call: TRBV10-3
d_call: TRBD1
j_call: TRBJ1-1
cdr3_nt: TGTGCCATCAGTGGATCAGGGGGTAGGACTGAAGCTTTCTTT
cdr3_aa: CAISGSGGRTEAFF

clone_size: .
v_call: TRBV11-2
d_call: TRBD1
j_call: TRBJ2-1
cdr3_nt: TGTGCCAGCATCCTTTACAGGGGACAGATGTACAATGAGCAGTTCTTC
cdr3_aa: CASILYRGQMYNEQFF

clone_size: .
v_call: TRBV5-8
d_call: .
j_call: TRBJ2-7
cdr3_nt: TGTGCCAGCAGCTTGTCCCAGGGAGGTGCCTACGAGCAGTACTTC
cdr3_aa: CASSLSQGGAYEQYF

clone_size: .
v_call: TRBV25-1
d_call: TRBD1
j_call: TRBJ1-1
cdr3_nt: TGTGCCAGCAGCCCCAGGGGGCCGGGCACTGAAGCTTTCTTT
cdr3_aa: CASSPRGPGTEAFF

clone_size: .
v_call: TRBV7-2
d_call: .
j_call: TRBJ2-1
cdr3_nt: TGTGCCAGCAGCTTAGTAGTGGCGGTTAATGAGCAGTTCTTC
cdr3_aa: CASSLVVAVNEQFF

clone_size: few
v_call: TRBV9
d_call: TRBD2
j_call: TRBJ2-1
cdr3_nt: TGTGCCAGCAGCGCCGAACCCCAAGGTAGCGGGAGAGGAAATGAGCAGTTCTTC
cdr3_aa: CASSAEPQGSGRGNEQFF

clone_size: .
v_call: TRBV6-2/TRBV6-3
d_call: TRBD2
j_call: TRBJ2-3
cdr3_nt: TGTGCCAGCAGTACTAGCGGGAGGGGGAAAGATACGCAGTATTTT
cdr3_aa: CASSTSGRGKDTQYF

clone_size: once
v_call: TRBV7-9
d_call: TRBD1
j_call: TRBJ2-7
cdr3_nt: TGTGCCAGCAGCTTCGGTCCCGGACAGGGGATCTACGAGCAGTACTTC
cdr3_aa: CASSFGPGQGIYEQYF

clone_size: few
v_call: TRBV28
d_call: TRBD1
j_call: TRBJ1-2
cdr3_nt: TGTGCCAGCAGTTTTGGGGACAGACTTAACTATGGCTACACCTTC
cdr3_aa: CASSFGDRLNYGYTF

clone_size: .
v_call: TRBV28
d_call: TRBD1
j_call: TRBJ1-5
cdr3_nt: TGTGCCAGCAGTTTACATCCAGGGGGCCAACAGCCCCAGCATTTT
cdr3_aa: CASSLHPGGQQPQHF

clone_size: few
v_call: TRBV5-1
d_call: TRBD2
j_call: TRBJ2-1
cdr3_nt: TGCGCCAGCAGTTCCCTAGCGGGAACCTCCTACAATGAGCAGTTCTTC
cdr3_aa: CASSSLAGTSYNEQFF

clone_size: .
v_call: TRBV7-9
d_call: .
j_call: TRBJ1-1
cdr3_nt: TGTGCCAGCATAGGGGTCGGACACCGGAACACTGAAGCTTTCTTT
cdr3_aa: CASIGVGHRNTEAFF

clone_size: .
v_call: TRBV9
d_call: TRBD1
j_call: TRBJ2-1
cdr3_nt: TGTGCCAGCAGCGTAACGGGACAGAAAGCGGATCTATCCTACAATGAGCAGTTCTTC
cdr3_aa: CASSVTGQKADLSYNEQFF

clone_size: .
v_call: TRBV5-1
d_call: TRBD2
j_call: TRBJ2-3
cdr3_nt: TGCGCCAGCAGCTCGGGACTAGCGGACACAGATACGCAGTATTTT
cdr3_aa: CASSSGLADTDTQYF

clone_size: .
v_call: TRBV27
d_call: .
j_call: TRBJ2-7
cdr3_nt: TGTGCCAGCAGGGCGGCGAATTCCTACGAGCAGTACTTC
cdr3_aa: CASRAANSYEQYF

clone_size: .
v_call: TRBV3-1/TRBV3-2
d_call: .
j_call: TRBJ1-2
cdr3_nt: TGTGCCAGCAGCCAGGGAGGAGATAACTATGGCTACACCTTC
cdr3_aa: CASSQGGDNYGYTF